The 3 T cell receptor beta chains given below trace back to one sample, sequenced in a study of post-analysis software for immune sequencing data. General observations from the study: The five TRBV segments detected at higher frequency in patients than in controls included TRBV5-6, TRBV5-1 and TRBV20-1.

Incorporated into the TCR beta cDNA libraries were unique molecular identifiers, which served to reduce PCR and sequencing biases. TCRdb used MiXCR to reprocess the PCR reads, holding one entry per CDR3 protein. In the table there are roughly 540,000 distinct CDR3 sequences, around 31% of which are singletons. These receptors' antigens are unknown. The sequencing sample was made of blood. The receptors were sampled from a girl under 18 with multiple sclerosis.

This clonotype occurred a few times. The chain couples TRBV6-6 to TRBJ2-1; 7 nucleotides agree with TRBD1. Trimming cost V 0 bases and J 5 bases; bases outside gene matches: 7. This CDR3 region has 16 residues. From germline, CDR1 is MNHNY and CDR2 SVGAGI (reference sequence). The CDR3 sequence is CASSYSRQGSHNEQFF. For the CDR3, the DNA is TGTGCCAGCAGTTACTCGAGACAGGGTTCCCACAATGAGCAGTTCTTC.

This clonotype was seen only once. V usage is TRBV15 and J usage is TRBJ2-5, with D tentatively TRBD1 or TRBD2 (5 bases each). The DNA end favors TRBJ2-7, so the J call may be wrong. Germline CDR1 is LNHNV and CDR2 is YYDKDF (reference sequence). The CDR3 contains 15 residues. Here the CDR3 reads CAVRSPGQESNEQYF. The CDR3 coding sequence is TGTGCCGTACGCTCCCCGGGGCAGGAGAGCAACGAGCAGTACTTC.

In this sample, this clonotype turned up a few times. This chain's CDR3 is CASSLDRNQETQYF. CDR3 coding DNA: TGCGCCAGCAGCTTGGACCGGAACCAAGAGACCCAGTACTTC. V gene TRBV5-1 combines with J gene TRBJ2-5; no definite D call. V was pared by 0 bases and J by 0 bases, with 6 bases between. CDR3 length equals 14 residues. CDR1 and CDR2 from the germline V gene are SGHRS and YFSETQ.